The clone carrying this TCR beta chain was counted many times. These data belong to a study of low-dose radiotherapy and immunotherapy resistance in tumors. Overall study context: The 200 mg/m2 dose of intravenous cyclophosphamide was given every two weeks, one day before radiation and immunotherapy.

The CDR3 covers 16 residues. The germline V gene has CDR1 SGHDN and CDR2 FVKESK. Unmatched junction bases numbered 12, after V lost 4 bases and J lost 4 bases. Time point specified: before trial treatment. Every donor was treated with nivolumab, ipilimumab, aspirin, low-dose cyclophosphamide and also low-dose radiotherapy. Patients deemed eligible presented with advanced solid tumors lacking tumor-infiltrating lymphocytes. Alpha- and beta-chain coverage of first-strand cDNA came from TRAV- and TRBV-specific primers. PCR amplification of the TCRs was performed with Phusion for 15 to 25 PCR cycles, and it relied on a constant-region primer together with a V-primer adapter. Via MiXCR, TCRdb re-called the reads, giving one row per CDR3 protein. The table shows 65,000 to 100,000 distinct CDR3 sequences, with roughly 19% occurring only once.

The rearrangement uses TRBV14 and TRBJ1-2; 7 bases fit TRBD1. The sequences come from PBMCs, collected before treatment. This sequence originates from a male donor with prostate cancer. The CDR3 protein is CASSPVTGAKFYGYTF. CDR3 DNA sequence: TGTGCCAGCAGCCCAGTCACAGGGGCTAAGTTCTATGGCTACACCTTC.